The 14 T cell receptor beta chains reported below all come from one sample, sequenced in a study of molecular identifiers for immune sequencing clone quantification. MiXCR, run by TCRdb on the PCR reads, gives a single entry per CDR3 protein. This table has fewer than 350,000 distinct CDR3 sequences, around 21% appearing once. Sequenced input: naive CD8+ T cells from blood, with Jurkat cell RNA spiked in. Noted subset: FACS-sorted CD8+CD4-CCR7+CD45RA+ naive T cells. The receptors were gathered from a human donor in good health. Some libraries in this study had Jurkat cell RNA spiked in.

There are a few counts of this clonotype. A read error may explain this, as a much larger clone is one base away. This chain joins TRBV27 and TRBJ2-4; D is undetermined. From germline, CDR1 is MNHEY and CDR2 SMNVEV (reference sequence). This CDR3 is 14 amino acids long. The chain's CDR3 is CASGLGTAKNIQYF. The CDR3, as DNA: TGTGCCAGCGGTTTAGGAACAGCCAAAAACATTCAGTACTTC.

This clonotype was detected ten times or more. This chain links TRBV11-2 with TRBJ2-1; D is undetermined. The V end lost 4 bases, the J end lost 8 bases, and 12 bases lay between the germline ends. This CDR3 is built from 13 residues. Germline CDR1 is SGHAT and CDR2 is FQNNGV. The CDR3 coding sequence is TGTGCCAGCAGCTCCAACTTGTTAGATGAGCAGTTCTTC. Its protein product is CASSSNLLDEQFF.

V and J are TRBV7-9 and TRBJ1-4; D ambiguous. CDR3 size: 14 residues. V lost 3 bases to trimming and J lost 5 bases, with 10 bases between them. Germline V lookup: CDR1 SEHNR, CDR2 FQNEAQ (reference sequence). The CDR3 is CASSFSTGNEKLFF. CDR3 bases: TGTGCCAGCAGCTTCAGTACGGGGAATGAAAAACTGTTTTTT.

This clonotype was detected many times. The rearrangement uses TRBV6-2 or TRBV6-3 and TRBJ2-3; D unresolved. Between the trimmed V and J ends, which lost 4 bases and 5 bases, there was a span of 10 bases. Germline V gene lookup returns CDR1 MNHEY and CDR2 SVGEGT. CDR3 length equals 13 residues. The CDR3 region has the DNA TGTGCCAGCAGTTCAGAACAACTAGATACGCAGTATTTT. Translated: CASSSEQLDTQYF.

There are a few counts of this clonotype. The rearrangement uses TRBV10-3 and TRBJ1-1; no firm D call. Germline V gene lookup returns CDR1 ENHRY and CDR2 SYGVKD. The CDR3 spans 13 residues. Trimming stripped 4 bases from V and 6 bases from J, with 12 bases between. The CDR3 protein is CAISAGPVPEAFF. CDR3 nucleotides: TGTGCCATCAGTGCGGGTCCCGTCCCTGAAGCTTTCTTT.

This clonotype was counted many times. The chain is built from TRBV29-1 and TRBJ1-1; D remains unclear. CDR3 length equals 11 residues. Germline assignment: CDR1 SQVTM and CDR2 ANQGSEA. V was trimmed by 5 bases and J by 0 bases, leaving 4 bases between them. CDR3: CSVLMNTEAFF. In nucleotides, the CDR3 is TGCAGCGTTTTGATGAACACTGAAGCTTTCTTT.

Concerning this clonotype: This may come from a read error, since a much larger clone is one base off. This rearrangement joins TRBV6-6 to TRBJ2-7; D remains unclear. Germline lookup yields CDR1 MNHNY and CDR2 SVGAGI (reference sequence). The CDR3 runs 12 residues. CDR3 DNA: TGTGCCAGCGGTTACCGTTCCTACGAGCAGTACTTC. Translated, it gives CASGYRSYEQYF.

This clonotype was seen a few times. The chain is built from TRBV13 and TRBJ2-5; a weak D match, TRBD2 (6 bases). The CDR3 is 15 amino acids. In germline, CDR1 is PRHDT, CDR2 FYEKMQ (reference sequence). Trimming took 4 bases from V and 2 from J, leaving 14 bases between them. CDR3 region: CASSSRGLLQETQYF. CDR3 bases: TGTGCCAGCAGCTCCCGAGGACTACTACAAGAGACCCAGTACTTC.

The CDR3 is CSAPAGFTGELFF. The CDR3 DNA is TGCAGTGCCCCCGCGGGGTTCACCGGGGAGCTGTTTTTT. The chain recombines TRBV20-1 with TRBJ2-2; D possibly corresponds to TRBD2 (6 bases). This CDR3 is 13 amino acids long. Per germline, CDR1 DFQATT and CDR2 SNEGSKA (reference sequence). Trimming shortened V by 6 bases and J by 4 bases, and 12 bases separated the two germline ends.

This clonotype was recorded a few times. The chain employs TRBV7-9 and TRBJ2-5; 8 bases match TRBD1. Germline assignment: CDR1 SEHNR and CDR2 FQNEAQ (reference sequence). The ends lost 5 bases at V and 0 bases at J; junction bases unmatched: 8. The CDR3 has 16 residues. The CDR3 is CASSQGAGGYQETQYF. The CDR3 nucleotides read TGTGCCAGCAGCCAGGGGGCAGGGGGCTACCAAGAGACCCAGTACTTC.

This clonotype showed up many times. The chain employs TRBV5-4 and TRBJ2-7; possible D gene TRBD2, 5 bases. The CDR3 consists of 15 residues. The germline V gene encodes CDR1 SGHNT and CDR2 YYREEE (reference sequence). Between the trimmed V and J ends, which lost 3 bases and 0 bases, there was a span of 13 bases. CDR3 region: CASSSEDSYSYEQYF. The CDR3 DNA is TGTGCCAGCAGCTCGGAGGACTCCTACTCCTACGAGCAGTACTTC. Full variable domain (missing parts from reference TRBV5-4 and TRBJ2-7): ETGVTQSPTHLIKTRGQQVTLRCSSQSGHNTVSWYQQALGQGPQFIFQYYREEENGRGNFPPRFSGLQFPNYSSELNVNALELDDSALYLCASSSEDSYSYEQYFGPGTRLTVT.

This clonotype turned up a few times. The CDR3: CARKIVSLRYEQYF. The CDR3, as DNA: TGTGCCAGAAAAATAGTTTCTCTCCGTTACGAGCAGTACTTC. The chain links TRBV25-1 to TRBJ2-7, with D unresolved. The CDR3 extends over 14 amino acids. Germline CDR1 and CDR2: MGHDK and SYGVNS. V lost 9 bases, J lost 4 bases, and 19 bases lay in between.

This clonotype was picked up one time. The junction departs from the called germline gene at one end, perhaps through a read error. For the CDR3, the DNA is TGTACCAGCAGCTTAGGGAGGTCCGCTGAAGGGACCCAGTACTTC. Its protein product is CTSSLGRSAEGTQYF. The chain links TRBV13 to TRBJ2-5, with TRBD2 as a possible D gene (6 bases). The CDR3 sequence is 15 residues long. CDR1 PRHDT and CDR2 FYEKMQ come from the germline V gene (reference sequence).

Turning to this clonotype: A much larger clone differs by one base, so this may be a read error. The chain couples TRBV12-3 or TRBV12-4 to TRBJ2-5, with D perhaps TRBD1 (5 bases). The CDR3 has 14 residues. CDR3 protein: CAGSLVSGLETQYF. The CDR3 DNA reads as TGTGCCGGCAGTTTAGTGTCAGGGTTAGAGACCCAGTACTTC.